This T cell receptor (beta chain) was found in a study of shared clonotypes between healthy human individuals. The wider study: Three plates each covered CD4 naive and memory; CD8 naive two, CD8 memory one. Study observations and caveats: Larger estimated richness was generally seen in naive subsets than in memory subsets.

V gave up 10 bases and J gave up 4 bases, with 17 bases separating them. Germline assignment: CDR1 LNHDA and CDR2 SQIVND (reference sequence). The CDR3 runs to 13 residues. Sequencing was performed with immunoSEQ multiplex PCR; in TCRdb, only in-frame clones are kept and a portion is missing. In the table there are about 230,000 clones, just over 65% of which are singletons. Researchers partitioned CD4+ cells into CD45RA+ naive and CD45RA-negative memory subsets. In the case of this clone: Its antigen remains unknown.

The receptor was isolated from a man aged 25-45 years in good health. The sample was memory CD4+ T cells sorted from blood. Regarding subset: CD45RA-negative fraction. The V gene is TRBV19, the J gene TRBJ2-7; the D gene is possibly TRBD1 (6 bases). Here the CDR3 DNA reads TGTGCCACCAAGCAGGGGAAGGGGTACGAGCAGTACTTC. This encodes CATKQGKGYEQYF.